Following are 28 T cell receptor beta chains from one sample sequenced in a study of blood T cell repertoires in COVID-19. Profiling relied on immunoSEQ multiplex PCR, and the TCRdb table lists in-frame clones only, not all of them. The table shows about 200,000 clones, with about 80% occurring only once. Sequencing was done on a sample of PBMCs or T cells enriched from blood (not recorded which). These receptors came from a man between 35 and 55 years old who had recovered from COVID-19.

V gene TRBV6-5 combines with J gene TRBJ1-1, with unresolved D. V lost 8 bases, J lost 6 bases, and 13 bases lay in between. Germline V gene data show CDR1 as MNHEY and CDR2 as SVGAGI. The CDR3 consists of 12 residues. CDR3 region: CASGITAAEAFF. The DNA for the CDR3 is TGTGCCAGCGGGATTACAGCGGCTGAAGCTTTCTTT.

The V gene is TRBV28, the J gene TRBJ2-3; TRBD2 aligns across 10 bases. V shed 10 bases and J 6 bases; nucleotides not matched to a gene: 13. Germline V gives CDR1 MDHEN, CDR2 SYDVKM. This CDR3 contains 15 residues. DNA of the CDR3: TGTGCCACCGGGCTGAGCGGGGGGGGAAGGGATACGCAGTATTTT. This encodes CATGLSGGGRDTQYF.

This clone was seen a few times. The chain couples TRBV5-1 to TRBJ2-7; TRBD1 matches 7 bases. The CDR3 spans 14 residues. J lost 3 bases, V lost 4 bases, and 7 bases had no gene match. The germline gives CDR1 SGHRS, CDR2 YFSETQ. The CDR3 sequence is CASSLRQGNYEQYF. The CDR3 nucleotides read TGCGCCAGCAGCCTCCGACAGGGCAACTACGAGCAGTACTTC.

J is TRBJ1-6 and V is TRBV4-1; 8 bases line up with TRBD1. J gave up 10 bases and V 4 bases, and 9 bases lay outside the gene matches. Per the germline V gene, CDR1 is MGHRA and CDR2 is YSYEKL. This CDR3 is built from 15 residues. The DNA of the CDR3 is TGCGCCAGCAGCCGAGTGGACAGGGCTATATCACCCCTCCACTTT. This codes for CASSRVDRAISPLHF.

The chain carries TRBV12-3 or TRBV12-4 and TRBJ2-7; 7 bases line up with TRBD1. This CDR3 contains 13 residues. The ends lost 6 bases at V and 4 bases at J; junction bases unmatched: 6. The CDR3, as DNA: TGTGCCAGCAGACAGGGACAGATATACGAGCAGTACTTC. It encodes CASRQGQIYEQYF.

This clone was seen more than once but under ten times. The J gene is TRBJ2-1, the V gene TRBV10-3; TRBD1 agrees at 8 bases. V lost 3 bases, J lost 7 bases, and 8 bases stayed unmatched. CDR1 ENHRY and CDR2 SYGVKD come from the germline V gene. The length of the CDR3 is 15 residues. The CDR3 region has the DNA TGTGCCATCAGTGACCGGGACAGGTTAAAGAATGAGCAGTTCTTC. Amino acid sequence: CAISDRDRLKNEQFF.

The chain couples TRBV6-1 to TRBJ1-4; D possibly corresponds to TRBD1 (5 bases). CDR1 is MNHNS, CDR2 SASEGT, per germline. V dropped 2 bases and J dropped 5 bases, with 12 bases sitting between them. The CDR3 loop spans 15 amino acids. CDR3 region: CASSERWGGNEKLFF. CDR3 bases: TGTGCCAGCAGTGAAAGGTGGGGGGGGAATGAAAAACTGTTTTTT.

The chain uses TRBV18 and TRBJ1-1; no definite D call. The CDR3 has 13 amino acids. Germline CDR1 and CDR2: KGHSH and LQKENI. Deletions cut 6 bases from V and 7 bases from J, with 15 bases between. The CDR3 loop is CASSAGRVHEAFF. As DNA, the CDR3 is TGTGCCAGCTCGGCGGGGAGGGTTCATGAAGCTTTCTTT.

The chain combines TRBV12-3 or TRBV12-4 with TRBJ1-2; D is possibly TRBD1 (6 bases). V was trimmed by 6 bases and J by 4 bases, leaving 12 bases between them. The CDR3 has 13 amino acids. The CDR3 loop is CASSQTGPYGYTF. In nucleotides, the CDR3 is TGTGCCAGCAGCCAAACAGGGCCCTATGGCTACACCTTC.

The V gene is TRBV28, the J gene TRBJ1-2, with 8 nucleotides matching TRBD1. The junction had 3 bases not matched to a gene; V was cut back by 1 base and J by 5 bases. Germline CDR1 reads MDHEN; CDR2 reads SYDVKM. The CDR3 loop spans 14 amino acids. The CDR3 DNA follows: TGTGCCAGCAGTTTATTAAGACAGGGGTATGGCTACACCTTC. Residues: CASSLLRQGYGYTF.

The CDR3 nucleotides are TGTGCCAGCAGCGTAGGGGCGCTAGCGGGGGGACAAGAGACCCAGTACTTC. Amino acid sequence: CASSVGALAGGQETQYF. V and J are TRBV9 and TRBJ2-5; TRBD2 aligns across 11 bases. CDR3 length: 17 residues. Germline values: CDR1 SGDLS, CDR2 YYNGEE. The ends lost 0 bases at V and 2 bases at J; junction bases unmatched: 6. Full variable domain (rest looked up from reference TRBV9 and TRBJ2-5): DSGVTQTPKHLITATGQRVTLRCSPRSGDLSVYWYQQSLDQGLQFLIQYYNGEERAKGNILERFSAQQFPDLHSELNLSSLELGDSALYFCASSVGALAGGQETQYFGPGTRLLVL.

V is TRBV6-1 and J is TRBJ2-7; D gene uncertain. Germline V CDR1 and CDR2: MNHNS, SASEGT. The CDR3 extends over 14 amino acids. Between the trimmed V and J ends, which lost 2 bases and 1 base, there was a span of 9 bases. CDR3 protein: CASSEFAASYEQYF. The CDR3 nucleotides read TGTGCCAGCAGTGAATTCGCAGCGTCCTACGAGCAGTACTTC.

This chain uses TRBV6-5 with TRBJ1-1, with D maybe TRBD1 (6 bases). CDR3 size: 13 residues. Trimming took 6 bases from V and 4 from J, leaving 12 bases between them. CDR1 is MNHEY and CDR2 is SVGAGI in the germline V gene. The CDR3 DNA is TGTGCCAGCAGCCCGACAGGACTCACTGAAGCTTTCTTT. This encodes CASSPTGLTEAFF.

This clone has just a few counts. J is TRBJ1-1 and V is TRBV19; D unclear. CDR3 length: 13 residues. Trimming removed 1 base from V and 4 bases from J, with 7 bases in between. The germline CDR1 and CDR2 sequences are LNHDA and SQIVND (reference sequence). CDR3 in DNA: TGTGCCAGTAGTATAGGCGGGAGCACTGAAGCTTTCTTT. Protein sequence: CASSIGGSTEAFF.

This clone was observed a handful of times. The chain uses TRBV6-5 and TRBJ1-6; 7 positions agree with TRBD1. Per germline, CDR1 MNHEY and CDR2 SVGAGI. With V trimmed by 4 bases and J by 9 bases, 6 bases remained unmatched. There are 14 residues in the CDR3. CDR3 amino acids: CASSSRGKGSPLHF. For the CDR3, the DNA is TGTGCCAGCAGTTCCAGGGGGAAGGGTTCACCCCTCCACTTT.

The CDR3 loop reads CAISEPTGGYGYTF. DNA of the CDR3: TGTGCCATCAGTGAGCCAACAGGGGGTTATGGCTACACCTTC. This chain connects TRBV10-3 to TRBJ1-2; 8 bases line up with TRBD1. This CDR3 is built from 14 residues. The ends lost 2 bases at V and 5 bases at J; junction bases unmatched: 4. The germline gives CDR1 ENHRY, CDR2 SYGVKD.

This chain connects TRBV2 to TRBJ1-3; 7 bases match TRBD1. Germline CDR1 SNHLY, CDR2 FYNNEI. The CDR3 spans 14 residues. Trimming cost V 5 bases and J 4 bases; bases outside gene matches: 5. The chain's CDR3 is CASSTGVSGNTIYF. Here the CDR3 DNA reads TGTGCCAGCAGTACAGGGGTTTCAGGAAACACCATATATTTT. Filled out from reference TRBV2 and TRBJ1-3, the complete variable domain reads EPEVTQTPSHQVTQMGQEVILRCVPISNHLYFYWYRQILGQKVEFLVSFYNNEISEKSEIFDDQFSVERPDGSNFTLKIRSTKLEDSAMYFCASSTGVSGNTIYFGEGSWLTVV.

V gene TRBV21-1 combines with J gene TRBJ1-1; the table calls TRBD1, which could not be checked here. TRBV21-1 is a pseudogene segment. The CDR3 runs to 12 residues. The CDR3 is CASDRLNTEAFF. The CDR3 DNA sequence: TGTGCCAGCGACAGGCTGAACACTGAAGCTTTCTTT.

The gene calls are TRBV2 and TRBJ1-5; 8 positions agree with TRBD1. The V gene end was trimmed by 4 bases and the J gene end by 5 bases; junction bases not matched to a gene: 4. Looked up from germline, CDR1 is SNHLY and CDR2 is FYNNEI. This CDR3 spans 14 amino acids. CDR3 residues: CASSGPTGDQPQHF. The CDR3 DNA reads as TGTGCCAGCAGTGGCCCGACAGGGGATCAGCCCCAGCATTTT.

This clone has only one observation. V usage is TRBV5-1 and J usage is TRBJ1-1, with D possibly being TRBD1 (6 bases). From germline, CDR1 is SGHRS and CDR2 YFSETQ. The ends were cut back, 4 bases at V and 3 bases at J, with 16 bases in the middle. This CDR3 is built from 15 residues. CDR3: CASSLARGEYTEAFF. The CDR3 coding sequence is TGCGCCAGCAGCCTTGCCAGGGGAGAGTACACTGAAGCTTTCTTT.

The CDR3 nucleotides read TGTGCCAGCAGGTTCGGTGGCAGGATCTACGAGCAGTACTTC. Translated: CASRFGGRIYEQYF. The chain employs TRBV6-5 and TRBJ2-7; D unclear. V shed 6 bases and J shed 3 bases, with 15 bases lying between them. CDR1 MNHEY and CDR2 SVGAGI come from the germline V gene. CDR3 size: 14 residues.

The rearrangement joins TRBV4-1 to TRBJ1-2, with D perhaps TRBD1 (6 bases). The CDR3 covers 14 residues. Trimming took 4 bases from V and 7 from J, leaving 16 bases between them. Germline CDR1 and CDR2: MGHRA and YSYEKL. The CDR3 here is CASSRSNRDLGYTF. The CDR3 region has the DNA TGCGCCAGCAGCCGATCGAACAGGGATCTTGGCTACACCTTC.

The chain links TRBV7-2 to TRBJ1-2; 9 bases match TRBD1. This CDR3 comprises 16 residues. J lost 0 bases, V lost 6 bases, and 8 bases had no gene match. CDR1 SGHTA and CDR2 FQGNSA come from the germline V gene. CDR3 amino acids: CASRWGQGVSNYGYTF. In nucleotides, the CDR3 is TGTGCCAGCAGATGGGGACAGGGTGTTTCTAACTATGGCTACACCTTC.

This clone was counted a few times. The chain employs TRBV5-6 and TRBJ2-1; 11 nucleotides align to TRBD2. Per germline, CDR1 SGHDT and CDR2 YYEEEE. The CDR3 loop spans 14 amino acids. Trimming removed 4 bases from V and 5 bases from J; junction bases left unmatched: 2. CDR3 amino acids: CASSPGLADNEQFF. The CDR3 region has the DNA TGTGCCAGCAGCCCGGGACTAGCGGACAATGAGCAGTTCTTC.

The chain joins TRBV28 to TRBJ1-5, with D uncertain. This CDR3 has 13 amino acids. With 2 bases removed from V and 3 bases from J, the gap between germline ends came to 5 bases. Per the germline V gene, CDR1 is MDHEN and CDR2 is SYDVKM. As DNA, the CDR3 is TGTGCCAGCAGTTTAGTCCTCAATCAGCCCCAGCATTTT. Protein product: CASSLVLNQPQHF.

The chain is built from TRBV9 and TRBJ1-2; D may be TRBD1 (6 bases). Trimming left V 0 bases short and J 4 bases short, with 13 bases between. This CDR3 has 15 amino acids. CDR1 is SGDLS, CDR2 YYNGEE, per germline. In nucleotides, the CDR3 is TGTGCCAGCAGCGTAGCGGGGGGCAGGATCTATGGCTACACCTTC. Translated: CASSVAGGRIYGYTF.

The CDR3 DNA reads as TGTGCCAGCAGTGAAGTCGGGCAGGGGAATGGCTACACCTTC. Translating gives CASSEVGQGNGYTF. This chain links TRBV2 with TRBJ1-2; possibly TRBD1 for D (6 bases). V gave up 1 base and J gave up 6 bases, with 12 bases separating them. The CDR3 sequence is 14 residues long. Germline V gives CDR1 SNHLY, CDR2 FYNNEI. Looking up the rest from reference TRBV2 and TRBJ1-2 gives the full variable domain: EPEVTQTPSHQVTQMGQEVILRCVPISNHLYFYWYRQILGQKVEFLVSFYNNEISEKSEIFDDQFSVERPDGSNFTLKIRSTKLEDSAMYFCASSEVGQGNGYTFGSGTRLTVV.

DNA for the CDR3: TGTGCCAGCAGCCAAGTGGGTATCGCTGTGGAAACTTGGAGCTCCTACGAGCAGTACTTC. Encoded protein: CASSQVGIAVETWSSYEQYF. The V and J genes are TRBV14 and TRBJ2-7; D call uncertain. This CDR3 spans 20 amino acids. CDR1 SGHDN and CDR2 FVKESK come from the germline V gene. V was cut by 1 base and J by 0 bases, with 25 bases left in between.